The T cell receptor beta chain under discussion was sequenced for a study of neoadjuvant anti-PD-1 for oral cavity cancer. Germline V gene data show CDR1 as SQVTM and CDR2 as ANQGSEA. The CDR3 extends over 13 amino acids. The ends lost 2 bases at V and 0 bases at J; junction bases unmatched: 1. This table comes from immunoSEQ multiplex PCR, and its TCRdb copy is limited to in-frame clones, with some not included. The sample shows approximately 6,700 clones, just over 75% of them seen only once. The sequence was collected from a person aged 35-79 years with oral cavity squamous cell carcinoma. The chain joins TRBV29-1 to TRBJ2-7; 7 positions match TRBD1. The sequencing here drew on PBMCs, taken before nivolumab (anti-PD-1) treatment. The CDR3: CSVEQGVSYEQYF. CDR3 sequence (DNA): TGCAGCGTTGAACAGGGGGTCTCCTACGAGCAGTACTTC.